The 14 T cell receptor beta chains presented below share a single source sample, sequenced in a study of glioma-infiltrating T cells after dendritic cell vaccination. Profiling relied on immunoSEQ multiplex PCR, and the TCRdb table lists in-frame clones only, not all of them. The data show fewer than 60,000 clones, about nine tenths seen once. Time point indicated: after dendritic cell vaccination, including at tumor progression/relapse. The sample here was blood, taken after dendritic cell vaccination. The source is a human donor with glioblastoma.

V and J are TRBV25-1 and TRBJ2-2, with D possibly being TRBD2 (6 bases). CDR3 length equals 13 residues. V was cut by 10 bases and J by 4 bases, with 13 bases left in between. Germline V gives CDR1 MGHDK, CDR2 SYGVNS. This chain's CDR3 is CATRRAGTGELFF. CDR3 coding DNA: TGTGCCACGCGGAGGGCCGGCACCGGGGAGCTGTTTTTT. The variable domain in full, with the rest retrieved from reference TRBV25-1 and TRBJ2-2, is EADIYQTPRYLVIGTGKKITLECSQTMGHDKMYWYQQDPGMELHLIHYSYGVNSTEKGDLSSESTVSRIRTEHFPLTLESARPSHTSQYLCATRRAGTGELFFGEGSRLTVL.

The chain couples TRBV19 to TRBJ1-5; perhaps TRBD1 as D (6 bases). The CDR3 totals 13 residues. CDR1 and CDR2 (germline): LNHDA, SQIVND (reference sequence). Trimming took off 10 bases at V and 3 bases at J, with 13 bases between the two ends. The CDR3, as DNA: TGTGCCACATTAGGGGGATACAATCAGCCCCAGCATTTT. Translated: CATLGGYNQPQHF.

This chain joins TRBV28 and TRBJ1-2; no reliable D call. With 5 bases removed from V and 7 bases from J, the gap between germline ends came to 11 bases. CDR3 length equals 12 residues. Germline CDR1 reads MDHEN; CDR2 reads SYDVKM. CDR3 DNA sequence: TGTGCCAGCAGTCGGAGGATTGGTGGCTACACCTTC. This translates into CASSRRIGGYTF.

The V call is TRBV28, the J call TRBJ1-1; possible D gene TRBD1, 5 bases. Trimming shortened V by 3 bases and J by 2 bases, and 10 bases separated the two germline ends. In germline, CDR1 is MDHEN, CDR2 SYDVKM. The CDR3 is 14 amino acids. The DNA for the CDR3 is TGTGCCAGCAGTTTTGCAGGGTTTAACACTGAAGCTTTCTTT. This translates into CASSFAGFNTEAFF.

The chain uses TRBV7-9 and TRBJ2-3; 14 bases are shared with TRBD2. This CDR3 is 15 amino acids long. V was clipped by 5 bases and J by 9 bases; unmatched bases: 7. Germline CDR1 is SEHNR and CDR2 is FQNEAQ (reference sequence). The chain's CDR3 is CASSLVGLAGATQYF. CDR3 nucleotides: TGTGCCAGCAGCCTAGTGGGACTAGCGGGGGCGACGCAGTATTTT.

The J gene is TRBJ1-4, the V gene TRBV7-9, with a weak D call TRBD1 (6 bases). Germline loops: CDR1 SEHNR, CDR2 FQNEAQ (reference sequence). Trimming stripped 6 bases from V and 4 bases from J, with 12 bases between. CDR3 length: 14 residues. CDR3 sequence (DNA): TGTGCCAGCAGTCTACAGGGAATTAATGAAAAACTGTTTTTT. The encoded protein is CASSLQGINEKLFF.

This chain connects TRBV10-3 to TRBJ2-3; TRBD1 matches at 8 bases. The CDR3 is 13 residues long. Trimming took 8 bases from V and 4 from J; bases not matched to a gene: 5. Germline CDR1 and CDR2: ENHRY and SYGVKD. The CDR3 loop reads CAIGQGEADTQYF. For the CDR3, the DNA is TGTGCCATCGGACAGGGAGAGGCAGATACGCAGTATTTT.

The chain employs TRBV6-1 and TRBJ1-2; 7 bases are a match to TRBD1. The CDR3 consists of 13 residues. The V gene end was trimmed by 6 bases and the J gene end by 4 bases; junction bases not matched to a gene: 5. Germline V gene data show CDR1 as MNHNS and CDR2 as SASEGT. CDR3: CASRVQGIYGYTF. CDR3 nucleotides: TGTGCCAGCAGGGTACAGGGGATCTATGGCTACACCTTC.

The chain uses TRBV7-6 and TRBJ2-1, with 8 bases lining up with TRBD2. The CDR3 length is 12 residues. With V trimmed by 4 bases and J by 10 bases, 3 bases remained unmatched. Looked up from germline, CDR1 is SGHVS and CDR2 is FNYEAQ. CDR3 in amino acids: CASSSLAGEQFF. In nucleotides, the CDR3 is TGTGCCAGCAGCTCTTTAGCGGGAGAGCAGTTCTTC. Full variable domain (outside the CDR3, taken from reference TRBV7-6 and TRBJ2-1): GAGVSQSPRYKVTKRGQDVALRCDPISGHVSLYWYRQALGQGPEFLTYFNYEAQQDKSGLPNDRFSAERPEGSISTLTIQRTEQRDSAMYRCASSSLAGEQFFGPGTRLTVL.

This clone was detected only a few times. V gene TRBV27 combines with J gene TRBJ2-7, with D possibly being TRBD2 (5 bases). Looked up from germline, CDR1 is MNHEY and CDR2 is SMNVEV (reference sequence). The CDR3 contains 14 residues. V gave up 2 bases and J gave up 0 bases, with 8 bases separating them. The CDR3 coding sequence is TGTGCCAGCAGTTTAATACGGGACTCCTACGAGCAGTACTTC. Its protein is CASSLIRDSYEQYF.

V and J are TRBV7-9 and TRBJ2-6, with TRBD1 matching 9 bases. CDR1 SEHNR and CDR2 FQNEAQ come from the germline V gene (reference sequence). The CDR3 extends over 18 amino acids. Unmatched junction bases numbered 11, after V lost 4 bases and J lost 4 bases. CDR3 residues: CASSSQPGTGIGANVLTF. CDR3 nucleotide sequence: TGTGCCAGCAGCTCCCAACCCGGGACAGGGATCGGGGCCAACGTCCTGACTTTC.

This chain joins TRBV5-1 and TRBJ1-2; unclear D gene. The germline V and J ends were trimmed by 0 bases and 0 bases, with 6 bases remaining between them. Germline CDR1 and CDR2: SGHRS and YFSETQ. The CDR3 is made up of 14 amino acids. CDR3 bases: TGCGCCAGCAGCTTGGAGTTAGCTAACTATGGCTACACCTTC. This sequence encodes CASSLELANYGYTF. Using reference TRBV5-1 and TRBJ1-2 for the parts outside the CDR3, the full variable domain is KAGVTQTPRYLIKTRGQQVTLSCSPISGHRSVSWYQQTPGQGLQFLFEYFSETQRNKGNFPGRFSGRQFSNSRSEMNVSTLELGDSALYLCASSLELANYGYTFGSGTRLTVV.

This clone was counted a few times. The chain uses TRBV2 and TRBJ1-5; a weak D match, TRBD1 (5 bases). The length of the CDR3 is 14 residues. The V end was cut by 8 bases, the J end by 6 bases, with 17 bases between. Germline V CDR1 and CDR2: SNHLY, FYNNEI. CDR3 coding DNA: TGTGCCAGCTGTTACGTGGGGGGAGTTCAGCCCCAGCATTTT. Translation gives CASCYVGGVQPQHF.

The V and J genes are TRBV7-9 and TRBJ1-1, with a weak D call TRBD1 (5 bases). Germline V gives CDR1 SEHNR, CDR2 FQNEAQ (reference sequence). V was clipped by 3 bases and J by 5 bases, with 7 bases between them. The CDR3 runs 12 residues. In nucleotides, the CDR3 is TGTGCCAGCAGCTTCCAGGGAACTGAAGCTTTCTTT. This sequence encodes CASSFQGTEAFF.